The 29 T cell receptor beta chains reported below all come from one sample, sequenced in a study of T cells in Graves' hyperthyroidism and ophthalmopathy. What was amplified from RNA transcripts were TCR beta CDR3 regions. The HTBI primer set served for first-round RT-PCR of the TCR CDR3. TCRdb re-called the multiplex PCR reads with MiXCR, one entry per CDR3 protein. The sample lists around 300,000 distinct CDR3 sequences; about 14% were seen once. What was sequenced was blood. The receptors were sampled from a woman in her twenties or thirties with Graves' hyperthyroidism that later progressed to Graves' ophthalmopathy.

This clonotype was seen only a few times. This sequence may be a read error, since a much larger clone differs from it by one base. This sequence joins TRBV28 and TRBJ2-3; tentative D call: TRBD2 (6 bases). This CDR3 has 14 amino acids. Germline CDR1 reads MDHEN; CDR2 reads SYDVKM. CDR3 nucleotides: TGTGCCGGCAGTTTATCCGGGAGCAGGTATACGCAGTATTTT. Its translation: CAGSLSGSRYTQYF.

The chain recombines TRBV6-1 with TRBJ2-1; tentatively, D is TRBD1 or TRBD2 (6 bases each). CDR1 is MNHNS, CDR2 SASEGT, per germline. V shed 6 bases and J shed 4 bases, with 13 bases lying between them. The CDR3 extends over 14 amino acids. The CDR3 here is CASSRRGLYNEQFF. CDR3 in DNA: TGTGCCAGCAGCCGCCGGGGGCTGTACAATGAGCAGTTCTTC.

This clonotype has just a few counts. The chain couples TRBV6-2 or TRBV6-3 to TRBJ2-7; tentative D call: TRBD2 (6 bases). CDR1 is MNHEY and CDR2 is SVGEGT in the germline V gene. This CDR3 has 12 amino acids. Trimming stripped 10 bases from V and 4 bases from J, with 14 bases between. This CDR3 reads CATRDFGYEQYF. The CDR3 DNA reads TGTGCCACCCGGGACTTTGGGTACGAGCAGTACTTC.

Points on this clonotype: Given a much more abundant clone one base away, this may be a read error. This CDR3 is CANKGRGGTDTQYF. The CDR3 region has the DNA TGTGCCAACAAGGGGAGAGGGGGCACAGATACGCAGTATTTT. The chain is built from TRBV7-3 and TRBJ2-3; possibly TRBD1 or TRBD2 for D (5 bases each). Deletions cut 10 bases from V and 1 base from J, with 15 bases between. The CDR3 is 14 amino acids. The germline CDR1 and CDR2 sequences are SGHTA and FQGTGA. Drawing the rest from reference TRBV7-3 and TRBJ2-3, the complete variable domain is GAGVSQTPSNKVTEKGKYVELRCDPISGHTALYWYRQSLGQGPEFLIYFQGTGAADDSGLPNDRFFAVRPEGSVSTLKIQRTERGDSAVYLCANKGRGGTDTQYFGPGTRLTVL.

This clonotype was found many times. The chain uses TRBV12-3 or TRBV12-4 and TRBJ2-1, with D unclear. The CDR3 has 13 amino acids. Trimming shortened V by 8 bases and J by 6 bases, and 14 bases separated the two germline ends. The CDR3 is CASSGPGRNEQFF. DNA for the CDR3: TGTGCCAGCTCCGGACCCGGACGCAATGAGCAGTTCTTC.

At least ten counts were recorded for this clonotype. The CDR3 spells CASSPGPWDEQFF. CDR3 in DNA: TGTGCCAGCAGCCCTGGACCGTGGGATGAGCAGTTCTTC. The chain is built from TRBV14 and TRBJ2-1; no clear D. Germline-derived CDR1 and CDR2 are SGHDN and FVKESK. V was shortened by 4 bases and J by 8 bases, with 12 bases between the two germline ends. The CDR3 covers 13 residues.

The chain joins TRBV19 to TRBJ1-1; D not resolved. V was clipped by 3 bases and J by 4 bases, with 6 bases between them. This CDR3 region has 12 residues. Germline lookup yields CDR1 LNHDA and CDR2 SQIVND (reference sequence). CDR3 bases: TGTGCCAGTAGTATTGAGGGCACTGAAGCTTTCTTT. Protein: CASSIEGTEAFF.

The chain links TRBV28 to TRBJ2-2; D perhaps matches TRBD1 (6 bases). The CDR3 is made up of 15 amino acids. Germline lookup yields CDR1 MDHEN and CDR2 SYDVKM. V was pared by 3 bases and J by 2 bases, with 10 bases between. The CDR3 sequence: CASSFRTVNTGELFF. Written as DNA, the CDR3 is TGTGCCAGCAGTTTCCGGACAGTTAACACCGGGGAGCTGTTTTTT.

This clonotype appeared many times. This chain connects TRBV11-2 to TRBJ2-1; a weak D match, TRBD2 (6 bases). V was pared by 2 bases and J by 1 base, with 15 bases between. The CDR3 has 17 amino acids. Germline V gives CDR1 SGHAT, CDR2 FQNNGV. CDR3 loop: CASSLRYGSESYNEQFF. CDR3 nucleotides: TGTGCCAGCAGCTTACGATACGGGAGTGAGTCCTACAATGAGCAGTTCTTC. The full variable domain, rest sourced from reference TRBV11-2 and TRBJ2-1, is EAGVAQSPRYKIIEKRQSVAFWCNPISGHATLYWYQQILGQGPKLLIQFQNNGVVDDSQLPKDRFSAERLKGVDSTLKIQPAKLEDSAVYLCASSLRYGSESYNEQFFGPGTRLTVL.

This clonotype was recorded at least ten times. The V and J genes are TRBV14 and TRBJ1-5; 7 nucleotides align to TRBD1. The V and J ends lost 0 bases and 0 bases, in that order; junction bases with no gene match: 8. This CDR3 has 18 residues. Germline CDR1 and CDR2: SGHDN and FVKESK. The CDR3 spells CASSQEAGGIYSNQPQHF. The CDR3 nucleotides are TGTGCCAGCAGCCAAGAGGCAGGGGGAATTTATAGCAATCAGCCCCAGCATTTT.

This clonotype was counted many times. The chain couples TRBV2 to TRBJ2-5; 13 nucleotides align to TRBD2. Germline trimming cut 11 bases from V and 5 bases from J; bases unmatched to any gene: 11. The CDR3 is made up of 15 amino acids. In germline, CDR1 is SNHLY, CDR2 FYNNEI. The CDR3, as DNA: TGTGCCTCTGGACTAGCGGGAGCCCGGAGTGAGACCCAGTACTTC. It encodes CASGLAGARSETQYF. Drawing the rest from reference TRBV2 and TRBJ2-5, the complete variable domain is EPEVTQTPSHQVTQMGQEVILRCVPISNHLYFYWYRQILGQKVEFLVSFYNNEISEKSEIFDDQFSVERPDGSNFTLKIRSTKLEDSAMYFCASGLAGARSETQYFGPGTRLLVL.

This clonotype was seen only a few times. V is TRBV19 and J is TRBJ2-3, with TRBD1 matching over 12 bases. The germline gives CDR1 LNHDA, CDR2 SQIVND (reference sequence). The ends lost 3 bases at V and 6 bases at J; junction bases unmatched: 4. The CDR3 sequence is 15 residues long. The CDR3 DNA sequence: TGTGCCAGTAGTATGGGACAGGGGGCGTTCGATACGCAGTATTTT. It is translated as CASSMGQGAFDTQYF.

This clonotype was seen at least ten times. The V and J genes are TRBV10-3 and TRBJ2-5; 11 nucleotides match TRBD1. J gave up 1 base and V 2 bases, and 6 bases lay outside the gene matches. Germline lookup yields CDR1 ENHRY and CDR2 SYGVKD. CDR3 length: 17 residues. The DNA of the CDR3 is TGTGCCATCAGTGAGACCTGGACAGGGGGCACCCAAGAGACCCAGTACTTC. It specifies CAISETWTGGTQETQYF.

This clonotype was counted a few times. The CDR3 loop is CASTIDDHTEAFF. CDR3 DNA sequence: TGTGCCAGTACGATCGACGACCACACTGAAGCTTTCTTT. This chain connects TRBV19 to TRBJ1-1; D is uncertain. There are 13 residues in the CDR3. With 7 bases removed from V and 3 bases from J, the gap between germline ends came to 12 bases. CDR1 LNHDA and CDR2 SQIVND come from the germline V gene (reference sequence).

The chain combines TRBV4-2 with TRBJ2-7; D may match TRBD1 or TRBD2 (5 bases each). V was trimmed by 5 bases and J by 0 bases, leaving 17 bases between them. The CDR3 is 16 residues long. Germline CDR1 is LGHNA and CDR2 is YNFKEQ. DNA for the CDR3: TGTGCCAGCAGCGAATCCTTTGGGGGATTCTCCTACGAGCAGTACTTC. Protein: CASSESFGGFSYEQYF.

This clonotype was observed many times. J is TRBJ2-3 and V is TRBV11-2; D gene ambiguous. The CDR3 length is 15 residues. Germline V CDR1 and CDR2: SGHAT, FQNNGV. Trimming removed 0 bases from V and 3 bases from J, with 10 bases in between. The CDR3 region is CASSLEVAVTDTQYF. CDR3 bases: TGTGCCAGCAGCTTAGAGGTGGCGGTGACAGATACGCAGTATTTT.

CDR3 amino acids: CASSKAGANTGELFF. DNA for the CDR3: TGTGCCAGCAGTAAGGCGGGAGCGAACACCGGGGAGCTGTTTTTT. The chain combines TRBV28 with TRBJ2-2, with 7 positions matching TRBD2. Germline lookup yields CDR1 MDHEN and CDR2 SYDVKM. V gave up 5 bases and J gave up 0 bases; unmatched junction bases: 3. The CDR3 consists of 15 residues.

The table lists this clonotype with a few counts. A much bigger clone sits one base away, suggesting this may be a read error. The V and J genes are TRBV28 and TRBJ1-1; D remains unclear. V was shortened by 5 bases and J by 1 base, with 14 bases between the two germline ends. Looked up from germline, CDR1 is MDHEN and CDR2 is SYDVKM. This CDR3 spans 15 amino acids. The CDR3 DNA follows: TGTGCCAGCAGTCTCTCCACCCATTCGAACACTGAAGCTTTCTTT. Residues: CASSLSTHSNTEAFF.

There are many counts of this clonotype. This sequence joins TRBV12-3 or TRBV12-4 and TRBJ2-7; 12 bases are shared with TRBD2. There are 14 residues in the CDR3. J was trimmed by 6 bases and V by 6 bases; bases with no gene match: 6. CDR3 bases: TGTGCCAGCAGCCCGAAGGGACTAGCGGGCGAGCAGTACTTC. Translating it yields CASSPKGLAGEQYF.

There are many counts of this clonotype. V and J are TRBV27 and TRBJ2-7, with D perhaps TRBD1 or TRBD2 (6 bases each). Germline assignment: CDR1 MNHEY and CDR2 SMNVEV (reference sequence). V lost 5 bases, J lost 5 bases, and 19 bases lay in between. This CDR3 comprises 15 residues. CDR3 residues: CASSGETGALHEQYF. The CDR3 nucleotides read TGTGCCAGCAGTGGGGAAACGGGGGCTCTCCACGAGCAGTACTTC.

This clonotype was counted only a few times. The genes are TRBV20-1 and TRBJ2-2; 11 bases fit TRBD2. CDR1 is DFQATT and CDR2 is SNEGSKA in the germline V gene (reference sequence). There are 16 residues in the CDR3. With V trimmed by 3 bases and J by 5 bases, 8 bases remained unmatched. CDR3 coding DNA: TGCAGTGCTAGGGTTACTAGCGGGAGAGGTACCGGGGAGCTGTTTTTT. Translation gives CSARVTSGRGTGELFF.

The CDR3 region is CAISLGQGGGQPQHF. In DNA form, the CDR3 reads TGTGCCATCAGTCTGGGACAGGGAGGTGGTCAGCCCCAGCATTTT. The rearrangement links TRBV10-3 to TRBJ1-5; 9 bases are shared with TRBD1. V was clipped by 5 bases and J by 6 bases; unmatched bases: 8. There are 15 residues in the CDR3. Germline values: CDR1 ENHRY, CDR2 SYGVKD.

The table lists this clonotype with many counts. The rearrangement uses TRBV27 and TRBJ1-6; D might be TRBD1 (5 bases). CDR1 is MNHEY and CDR2 is SMNVEV in the germline V gene (reference sequence). V dropped 5 bases and J dropped 9 bases, with 11 bases sitting between them. The CDR3 length is 13 residues. CDR3 loop: CASSRQGGSPLHF. The CDR3 DNA follows: TGTGCCAGCAGTAGGCAGGGTGGTTCACCCCTCCACTTT.

A word on this clonotype: A much more abundant neighbour one base away suggests this may be a read error. This chain connects TRBV30 to TRBJ1-4; D unclear. There are 11 residues in the CDR3. The germline CDR1 and CDR2 sequences are GTSNPN and SVGIG (reference sequence). CDR3 protein: CAWRVGEKLLF. In nucleotides, the CDR3 is TGTGCCTGGAGGGTTGGCGAAAAACTGCTTTTT.

A few counts support this clonotype. J is TRBJ2-7 and V is TRBV6-5; tentative D call: TRBD1 (6 bases). Trimming pared 4 bases from V and 3 bases from J, leaving 16 bases between. In germline, CDR1 is MNHEY, CDR2 SVGAGI. CDR3 length: 15 amino acids. For the CDR3, the DNA is TGTGCCAGCAGTTCTAACAGGGAACAATACTACGAGCAGTACTTC. Its translation is CASSSNREQYYEQYF.

This clonotype showed up just once. The rearrangement joins TRBV6-1 to TRBJ1-5; D remains unclear. The germline V gene has CDR1 MNHNS and CDR2 SASEGT. V was trimmed by 1 base and J by 6 bases, leaving 10 bases between them. CDR3 length: 14 residues. The CDR3 spells CASSEEGGIQPQHF. As DNA, the CDR3 is TGTGCCAGCAGTGAAGAGGGAGGCATTCAGCCCCAGCATTTT.

This clonotype was observed many times. This chain links TRBV27 with TRBJ1-5; 8 bases align to TRBD1. The CDR3 has 14 residues. The V segment lost 5 bases and the J segment 8 bases; nucleotides outside the gene matches: 8. Germline loops: CDR1 MNHEY, CDR2 SMNVEV (reference sequence). The CDR3 reads CASSPGTGLEPQHF. CDR3 in DNA: TGTGCCAGCAGTCCAGGGACAGGCCTAGAGCCCCAGCATTTT.

A single count supports this clonotype. This sequence joins TRBV20-1 and TRBJ2-7, with 10 bases fitting TRBD2. The CDR3 is 15 residues long. Germline trimming cut 2 bases from V and 3 bases from J; bases unmatched to any gene: 7. The germline V gene encodes CDR1 DFQATT and CDR2 SNEGSKA (reference sequence). CDR3 sequence reads: CSARRPSGRRYEQYF. Here the CDR3 DNA reads TGCAGTGCTAGACGACCTAGCGGGAGACGCTACGAGCAGTACTTC.

This clonotype was picked up many times. The gene calls are TRBV7-2 and TRBJ2-3; tentatively, D is TRBD1 (6 bases). Germline V gives CDR1 SGHTA, CDR2 FQGNSA. V dropped 3 bases and J dropped 1 base, with 11 bases sitting between them. The CDR3 covers 15 residues. Written as DNA, the CDR3 is TGTGCCAGCAGCTTGGACAGCCTTGGCACAGATACGCAGTATTTT. It codes for CASSLDSLGTDTQYF.